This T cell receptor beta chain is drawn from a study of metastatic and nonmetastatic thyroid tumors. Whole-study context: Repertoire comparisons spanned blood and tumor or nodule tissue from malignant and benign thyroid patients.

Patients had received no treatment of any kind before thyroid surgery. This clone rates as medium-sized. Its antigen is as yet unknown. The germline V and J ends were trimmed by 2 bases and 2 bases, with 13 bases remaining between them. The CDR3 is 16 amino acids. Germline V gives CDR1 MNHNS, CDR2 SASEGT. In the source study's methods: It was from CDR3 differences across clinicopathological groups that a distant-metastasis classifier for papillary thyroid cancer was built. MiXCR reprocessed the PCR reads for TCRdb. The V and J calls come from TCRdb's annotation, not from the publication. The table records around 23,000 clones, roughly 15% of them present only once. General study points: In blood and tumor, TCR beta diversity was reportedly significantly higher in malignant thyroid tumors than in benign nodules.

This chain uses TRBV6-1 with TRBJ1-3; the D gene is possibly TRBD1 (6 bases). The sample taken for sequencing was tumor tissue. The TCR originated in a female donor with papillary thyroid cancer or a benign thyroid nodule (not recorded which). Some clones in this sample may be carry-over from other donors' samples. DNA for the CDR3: TGTGCCAGCAGTGAATTGAGGGGGACCACTGGAAACACCATATATTTT. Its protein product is CASSELRGTTGNTIYF.